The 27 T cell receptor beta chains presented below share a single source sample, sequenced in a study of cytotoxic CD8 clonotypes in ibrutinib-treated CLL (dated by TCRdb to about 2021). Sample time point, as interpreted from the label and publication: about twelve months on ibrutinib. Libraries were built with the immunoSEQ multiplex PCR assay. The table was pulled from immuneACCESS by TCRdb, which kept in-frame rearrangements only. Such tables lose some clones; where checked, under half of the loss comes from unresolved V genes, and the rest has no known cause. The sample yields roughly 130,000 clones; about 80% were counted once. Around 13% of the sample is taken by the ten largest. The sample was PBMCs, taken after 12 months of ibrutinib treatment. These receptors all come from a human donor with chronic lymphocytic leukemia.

The CDR3: CASSFLYNEQFF. The CDR3 nucleotides are TGTGCCAGCAGTTTTCTCTACAATGAGCAGTTCTTC. This chain connects TRBV27 to TRBJ2-1, with D hard to call. Germline V gives CDR1 MNHEY, CDR2 SMNVEV (reference sequence). Trimming left V 3 bases short and J 3 bases short, with 3 bases between. This CDR3 is 12 amino acids long.

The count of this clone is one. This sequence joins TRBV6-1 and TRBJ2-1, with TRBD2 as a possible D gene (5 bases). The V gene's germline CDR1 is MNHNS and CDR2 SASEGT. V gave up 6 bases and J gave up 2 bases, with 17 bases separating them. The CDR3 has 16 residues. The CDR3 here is CASSERVSGTYNEQFF. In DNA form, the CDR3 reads TGTGCCAGCAGCGAACGGGTGAGCGGAACCTACAATGAGCAGTTCTTC.

The CDR3 loop reads CAWSSSGGINEQFF. CDR3 sequence (DNA): TGTGCCTGGAGTTCCAGCGGGGGGATTAATGAGCAGTTCTTC. This chain joins TRBV30 and TRBJ2-1; 9 nucleotides align to TRBD2. With 2 bases clipped from V and 7 bases from J, the junction kept 6 bases outside the gene matches. Germline CDR1 is GTSNPN and CDR2 is SVGIG (reference sequence). The CDR3 spans 14 residues.

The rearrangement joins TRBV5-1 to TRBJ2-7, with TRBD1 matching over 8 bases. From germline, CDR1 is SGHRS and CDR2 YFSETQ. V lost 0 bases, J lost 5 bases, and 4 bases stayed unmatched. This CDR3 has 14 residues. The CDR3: CASSLAAGGDEQYF. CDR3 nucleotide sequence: TGCGCCAGCAGCTTGGCGGCAGGGGGCGACGAGCAGTACTTC.

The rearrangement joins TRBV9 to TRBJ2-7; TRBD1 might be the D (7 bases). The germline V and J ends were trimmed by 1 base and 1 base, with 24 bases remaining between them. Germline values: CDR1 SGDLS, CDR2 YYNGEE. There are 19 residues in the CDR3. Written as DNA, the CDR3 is TGTGCCAGCAGCGTAACGGATGGAGGGGGCAGCTCCCTTTCCTACGAGCAGTACTTC. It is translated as CASSVTDGGGSSLSYEQYF.

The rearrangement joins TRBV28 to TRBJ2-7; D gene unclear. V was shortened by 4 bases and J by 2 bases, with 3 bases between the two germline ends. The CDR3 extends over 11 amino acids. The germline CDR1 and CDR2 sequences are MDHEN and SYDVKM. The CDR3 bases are TGTGCCAGCAGTTCCGCCTACGAGCAGTACTTC. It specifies CASSSAYEQYF. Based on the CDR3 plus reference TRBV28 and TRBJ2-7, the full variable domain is DVKVTQSSRYLVKRTGEKVFLECVQDMDHENMFWYRQDPGLGLRLIYFSYDVKMKEKGDIPEGYSVSREKKERFSLILESASTNQTSMYLCASSSAYEQYFGPGTRLTVT.

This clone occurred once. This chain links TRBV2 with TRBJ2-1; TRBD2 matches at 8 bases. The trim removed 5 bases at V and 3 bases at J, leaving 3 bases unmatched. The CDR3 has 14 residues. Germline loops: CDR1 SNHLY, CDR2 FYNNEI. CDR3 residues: CASSSSGYYNEQFF. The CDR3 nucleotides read TGTGCCAGCAGTTCTAGCGGGTACTACAATGAGCAGTTCTTC.

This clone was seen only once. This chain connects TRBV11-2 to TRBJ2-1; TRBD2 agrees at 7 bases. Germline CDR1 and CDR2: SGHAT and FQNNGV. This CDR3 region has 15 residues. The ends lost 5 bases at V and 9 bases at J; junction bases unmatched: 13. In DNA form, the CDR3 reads TGTGCCAGCAGCCCCCAGGCAGGACTAGGGATTGAGCAGTTCTTC. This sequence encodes CASSPQAGLGIEQFF.

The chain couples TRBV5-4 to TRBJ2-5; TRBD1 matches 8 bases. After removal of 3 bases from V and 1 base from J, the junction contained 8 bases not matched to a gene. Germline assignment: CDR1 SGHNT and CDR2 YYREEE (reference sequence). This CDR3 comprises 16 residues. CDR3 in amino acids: CASSSRRDRLQETQYF. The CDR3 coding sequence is TGTGCCAGCAGCTCCAGACGGGACAGGCTCCAAGAGACCCAGTACTTC.

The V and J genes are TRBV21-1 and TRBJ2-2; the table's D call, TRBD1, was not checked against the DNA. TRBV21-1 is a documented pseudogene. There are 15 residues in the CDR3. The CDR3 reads CASRCTGVDTGELFF. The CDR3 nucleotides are TGTGCCAGCAGGTGTACAGGGGTGGACACCGGGGAGCTGTTTTTT.

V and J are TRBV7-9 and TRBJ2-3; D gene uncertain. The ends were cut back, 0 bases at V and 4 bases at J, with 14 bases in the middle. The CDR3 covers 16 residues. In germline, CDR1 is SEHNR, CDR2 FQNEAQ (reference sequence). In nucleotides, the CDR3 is TGTGCCAGCAGCTTAGCGTGGGCAGAACGAGCAGATACGCAGTATTTT. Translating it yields CASSLAWAERADTQYF. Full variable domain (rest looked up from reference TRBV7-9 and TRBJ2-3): DTGVSQNPRHKITKRGQNVTFRCDPISEHNRLYWYRQTLGQGPEFLTYFQNEAQLEKSRLLSDRFSAERPKGSFSTLEIQRTEQGDSAMYLCASSLAWAERADTQYFGPGTRLTVL.

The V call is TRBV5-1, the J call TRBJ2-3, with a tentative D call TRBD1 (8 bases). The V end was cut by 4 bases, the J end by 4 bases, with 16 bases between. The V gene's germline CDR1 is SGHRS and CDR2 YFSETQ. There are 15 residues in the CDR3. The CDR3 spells CASSLTGEGADTQYF. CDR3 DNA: TGCGCCAGCAGCCTGACAGGGGAGGGGGCAGATACGCAGTATTTT.

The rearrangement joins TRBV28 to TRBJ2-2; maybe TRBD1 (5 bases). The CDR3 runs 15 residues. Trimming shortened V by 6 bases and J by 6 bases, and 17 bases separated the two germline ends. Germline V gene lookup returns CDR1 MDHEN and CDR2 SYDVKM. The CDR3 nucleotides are TGTGCCAGCAGCCCCTGGGGCGTGTTGGCCGGGGAGCTGTTTTTT. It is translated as CASSPWGVLAGELFF.

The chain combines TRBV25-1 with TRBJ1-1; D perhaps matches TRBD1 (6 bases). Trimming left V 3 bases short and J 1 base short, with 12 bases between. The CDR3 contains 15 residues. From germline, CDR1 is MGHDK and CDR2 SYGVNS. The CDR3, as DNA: TGTGCCAGCAGTGAGAACCCGACAGGGAACACTGAAGCTTTCTTT. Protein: CASSENPTGNTEAFF.

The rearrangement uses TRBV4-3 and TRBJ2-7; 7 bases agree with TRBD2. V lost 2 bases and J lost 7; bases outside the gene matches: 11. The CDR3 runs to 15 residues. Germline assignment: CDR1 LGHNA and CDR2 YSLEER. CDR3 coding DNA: TGCGCCAGCAGCCAATTTAGGCAGGGAGGGTGGGAGCAGTACTTC. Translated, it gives CASSQFRQGGWEQYF.

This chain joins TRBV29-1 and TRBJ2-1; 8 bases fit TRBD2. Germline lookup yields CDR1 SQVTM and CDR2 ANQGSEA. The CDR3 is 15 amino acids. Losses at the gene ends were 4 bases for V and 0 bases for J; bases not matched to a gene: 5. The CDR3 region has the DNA TGCAGCGTTGGCCGGACTAGCAGCTCCTACAATGAGCAGTTCTTC. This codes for CSVGRTSSSYNEQFF.

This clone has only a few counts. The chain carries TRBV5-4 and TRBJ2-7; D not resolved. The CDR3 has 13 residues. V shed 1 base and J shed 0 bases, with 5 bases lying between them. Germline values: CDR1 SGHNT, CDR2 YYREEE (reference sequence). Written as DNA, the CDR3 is TGTGCCAGCAGCTTGATGGACTCCTACGAGCAGTACTTC. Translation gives CASSLMDSYEQYF. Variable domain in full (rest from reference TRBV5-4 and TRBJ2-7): ETGVTQSPTHLIKTRGQQVTLRCSSQSGHNTVSWYQQALGQGPQFIFQYYREEENGRGNFPPRFSGLQFPNYSSELNVNALELDDSALYLCASSLMDSYEQYFGPGTRLTVT.

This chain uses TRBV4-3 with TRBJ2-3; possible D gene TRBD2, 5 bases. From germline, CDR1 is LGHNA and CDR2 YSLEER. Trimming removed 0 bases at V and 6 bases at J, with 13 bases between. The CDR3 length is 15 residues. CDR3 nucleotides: TGCGCCAGCAGCCAAGAACCAGGAGGATTTGATACGCAGTATTTT. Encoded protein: CASSQEPGGFDTQYF.

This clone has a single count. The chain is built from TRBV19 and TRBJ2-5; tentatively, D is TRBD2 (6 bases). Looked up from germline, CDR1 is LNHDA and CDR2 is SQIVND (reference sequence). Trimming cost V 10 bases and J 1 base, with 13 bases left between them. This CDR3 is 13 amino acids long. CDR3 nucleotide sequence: TGTGCCACCAGGGACTTCGCCCAAGAGACCCAGTACTTC. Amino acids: CATRDFAQETQYF. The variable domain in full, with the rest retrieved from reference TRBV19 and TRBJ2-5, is DGGITQSPKYLFRKEGQNVTLSCEQNLNHDAMYWYRQDPGQGLRLIYYSQIVNDFQKGDIAEGYSVSREKKESFPLTVTSAQKNPTAFYLCATRDFAQETQYFGPGTRLLVL.

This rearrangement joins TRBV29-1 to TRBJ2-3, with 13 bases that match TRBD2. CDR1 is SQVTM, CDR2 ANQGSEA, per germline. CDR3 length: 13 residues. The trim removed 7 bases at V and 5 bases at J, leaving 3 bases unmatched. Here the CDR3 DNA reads TGCAGCGCTGGACTAGCGGGAGTAGATACGCAGTATTTT. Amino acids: CSAGLAGVDTQYF.

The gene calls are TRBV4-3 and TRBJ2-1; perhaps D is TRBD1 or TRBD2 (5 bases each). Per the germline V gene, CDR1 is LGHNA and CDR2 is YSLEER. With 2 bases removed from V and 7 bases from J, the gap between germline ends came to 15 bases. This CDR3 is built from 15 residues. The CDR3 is CASSQPGTPLNEQFF. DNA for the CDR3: TGCGCCAGCAGCCAACCCGGGACGCCTCTTAATGAGCAGTTCTTC.

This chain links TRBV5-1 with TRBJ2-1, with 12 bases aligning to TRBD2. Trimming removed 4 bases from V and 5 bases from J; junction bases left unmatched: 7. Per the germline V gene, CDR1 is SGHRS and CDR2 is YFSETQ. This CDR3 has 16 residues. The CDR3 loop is CASSQGLAGTDNEQFF. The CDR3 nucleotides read TGCGCCAGCAGCCAAGGACTAGCGGGAACGGACAATGAGCAGTTCTTC.

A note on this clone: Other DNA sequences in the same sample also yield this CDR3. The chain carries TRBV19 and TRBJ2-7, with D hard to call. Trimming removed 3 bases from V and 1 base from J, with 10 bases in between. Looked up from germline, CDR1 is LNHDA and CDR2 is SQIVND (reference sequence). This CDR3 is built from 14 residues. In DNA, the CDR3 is TGTGCCAGTAGTATTCCGGGCAGATCCTACGAGCAGTACTTC. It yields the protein CASSIPGRSYEQYF. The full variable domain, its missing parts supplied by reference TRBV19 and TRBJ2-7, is DGGITQSPKYLFRKEGQNVTLSCEQNLNHDAMYWYRQDPGQGLRLIYYSQIVNDFQKGDIAEGYSVSREKKESFPLTVTSAQKNPTAFYLCASSIPGRSYEQYFGPGTRLTVT.

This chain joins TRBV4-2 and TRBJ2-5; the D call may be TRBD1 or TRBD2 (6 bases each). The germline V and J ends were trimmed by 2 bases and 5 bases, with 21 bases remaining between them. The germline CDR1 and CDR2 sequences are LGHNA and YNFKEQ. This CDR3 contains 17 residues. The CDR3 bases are TGTGCCAGCAGCCAATCCAGGGGCGGGGATATTAAGGAGACCCAGTACTTC. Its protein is CASSQSRGGDIKETQYF.

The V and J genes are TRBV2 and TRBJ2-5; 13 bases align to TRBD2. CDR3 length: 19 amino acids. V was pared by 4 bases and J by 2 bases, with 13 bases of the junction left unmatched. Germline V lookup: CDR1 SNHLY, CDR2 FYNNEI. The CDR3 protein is CASSGLGLAGTKNQETQYF. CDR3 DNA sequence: TGTGCCAGCAGTGGCCTGGGACTAGCGGGAACCAAAAATCAAGAGACCCAGTACTTC.

The CDR3: CASSYGGPGNTIYF. CDR3 coding DNA: TGTGCCAGCAGTTACGGGGGGCCGGGAAACACCATATATTTT. The V call is TRBV6-5, the J call TRBJ1-3; a possible D gene is TRBD1 (6 bases). The germline V and J ends were trimmed by 2 bases and 4 bases, with 9 bases remaining between them. The CDR3 consists of 14 residues. The germline CDR1 and CDR2 sequences are MNHEY and SVGAGI.

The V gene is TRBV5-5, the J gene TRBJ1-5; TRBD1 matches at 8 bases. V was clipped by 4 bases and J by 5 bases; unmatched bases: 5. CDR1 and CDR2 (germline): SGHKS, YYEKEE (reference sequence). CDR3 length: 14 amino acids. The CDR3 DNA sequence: TGTGCCAGCAGCAGTTCAGGGGGCCATCAGCCCCAGCATTTT. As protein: CASSSSGGHQPQHF.